This T cell receptor (beta chain) appears in the sequencing data of a study of radiotherapy plus CTLA-4 blockade in lung cancer. Overall study context: Around 19% of enrolled patients responded objectively, and roughly 31% had disease control.

Sequencing was performed with immunoSEQ multiplex PCR; in TCRdb, only in-frame clones are kept and a portion is missing. The profile shows about 46,000 clones, 75% to 85% of them singletons. Study findings and constraints: The authors reported that early blood T cell clone dynamics, with interferon-beta, best predicted response.

The CDR3 has 14 amino acids. Per the germline V gene, CDR1 is SEHNR and CDR2 is FQNEAQ (reference sequence). Trimming removed 2 bases at V and 3 bases at J, with 8 bases between. Enrolled patients, whose metastatic non-small-cell lung cancer was chemo-refractory, received focal radiation plus CTLA-4 blockade with ipilimumab. This clone was recorded only once. The antigen remains unidentified. This receptor was obtained from a human donor with non-small cell lung cancer who had a complete response to radiotherapy plus ipilimumab. The sequenced sample was peripheral blood, obtained from a patient treated with radiotherapy plus ipilimumab. The rearrangement uses TRBV7-9 and TRBJ1-5, with D perhaps TRBD1 (5 bases). For the CDR3, the DNA is TGTGCCAGCAGCTTATCAGGGCACAATCAGCCCCAGCATTTT. It yields the protein CASSLSGHNQPQHF.